The following is a T cell receptor beta chain sequence with its context. In the authors' workflow: Amplification from reference gene primers served as the basis for estimated nucleated cell counts. Libraries were prepared by immunoSEQ multiplex PCR; TCRdb keeps only in-frame clonotypes and omits some of them. The V and J calls and clone size come from that table; D and trimming were worked out from the DNA. The table records under 250,000 clones, about nine tenths of them present only once. This CDR3 is built from 14 residues. V lost 1 base, J lost 5 bases, and 12 bases lay in between. Germline lookup yields CDR1 SGHKS and CDR2 YYEKEE (reference sequence). This entry belongs to a study of blood T cell repertoires in COVID-19. As for the study in general: Spain, Italy and the United States supplied samples that represented acute and convalescent COVID-19. PBMCs, B-cell-depleted T cells, or T cells provided the cDNA or gDNA that made up the material.

The chain employs TRBV5-5 and TRBJ1-1; a possible D gene is TRBD1 (5 bases). The source is a man aged 60 to 69 who had recovered from COVID-19. Sample: peripheral blood. The DNA of the CDR3 is TGTGCCAGCAGCTTGAGCGCGGACAAAACTGAAGCTTTCTTT. Protein: CASSLSADKTEAFF.